Listed below are T cell receptor beta chains from one sample, sequenced in a study of blood T cell repertoires in COVID-19. TCRdb keeps only in-frame clones here, not all; method: immunoSEQ multiplex PCR. This sample carries under 200,000 clones, approximately 90% of them seen once, and the ten largest clones take around 24%. The sequenced material came from peripheral blood. The receptors were gathered from a man aged 55-75 years with acute or convalescent COVID-19. Both conserved end residues are part of each CDR3. The D gene is left open where the match is weak. The size of a clone is reported for some rows only, either as once, few or many, or as a class for expanded clones.

TRBJ2-2,TRBV3-1/TRBV3-2,-,-,TGTGCCAGCAGCCCTAAGGGGCACCTACGGAGGGCCGGGGAGCTGTTTTTT,CASSPKGHLRRAGELFF
TRBJ1-1,TRBV4-2,-,TRBD1,TGTGCCAGCAGCCACAATCAGGGGGCAAACACTGAAGCTTTCTTT,CASSHNQGANTEAFF
TRBJ1-2,TRBV7-3,-,-,TGTGCCAGCAGCTCGAACACTAACTATGGCTACACCTTC,CASSSNTNYGYTF
TRBJ2-5,TRBV24-1,-,TRBD2,TGTGCCACCAGTGTACTAGCGGGAGAGGGAGAGGAGACCCAGTACTTC,CATSVLAGEGEETQYF
TRBJ2-5,TRBV7-7,-,TRBD1,TGTGCCAGCAGCTCCGGGACAGGAGAAGAGACCCAGTACTTC,CASSSGTGEETQYF
TRBJ2-2,TRBV7-3,-,-,TGTGCCAGCAGCTTAACGGGGGGGCTCGCGGGACTGAACACCGGGGAGCTGTTTTTT,CASSLTGGLAGLNTGELFF
TRBJ1-5,TRBV30,-,TRBD1,TGTGCCTGGGGTACAGGGGGACTCCATCAGCCCCAGCATTTT,CAWGTGGLHQPQHF
TRBJ1-1,TRBV27,-,TRBD1,TGTGCCAGCGGAGTCCAGGGGGCGAACCCTGAAGCTTTCTTT,CASGVQGANPEAFF
TRBJ2-3,TRBV2,-,TRBD1,TGTGCCAGCAGGCCCGGACAGGCCCCCTTGCTTGATACGCAGTATTTT,CASRPGQAPLLDTQYF
TRBJ2-1,TRBV30,-,-,TGTGCCTGGAGTCGGCAACAGGGTGTTGAGCAGTTCTTC,CAWSRQQGVEQFF
TRBJ1-1,TRBV6-1,-,-,TGTGCCAGCAGTGAAAATGGCTTTAACACTGAAGCTTTCTTT,CASSENGFNTEAFF
TRBJ1-1,TRBV4-3,few,-,TGCGCCAGCAGCCAAGATCCCGGGGGGGCGAACACTGAAGCTTTCTTT,CASSQDPGGANTEAFF
TRBJ1-6,TRBV7-3,-,-,TGTGCCAGCAGCTCCCTGGGAGCCCTTCGATCACCCCTCCACTTT,CASSSLGALRSPLHF
TRBJ2-1,TRBV21-1,-,-,TGTGCCAGCAGCTCCCAGGGGCGGGATGAGCAGTTCTTC,CASSSQGRDEQFF
TRBJ2-1,TRBV18,-,-,TGTGCCAGCTCCCTAAAAGGGGCGGGGAGCTCCTACAATGAGCAGTTCTTC,CASSLKGAGSSYNEQFF
TRBJ1-1,TRBV4-3,once,-,TGCGCCAGCAGCCAAGACCACATTGACTCTGAAGCTTTCTTT,CASSQDHIDSEAFF
TRBJ2-5,TRBV9,-,-,TGTGCCAGCAGCGTATTGGGGGGTGGAGAGACCCAGTACTTC,CASSVLGGGETQYF
TRBJ1-1,TRBV19,-,TRBD1,TGTGCCAGTAGTGGACAGGGGGGGAGGAACACTGAAGCTTTCTTT,CASSGQGGRNTEAFF
TRBJ2-1,TRBV6-2/TRBV6-3,-,-,TGTGCCAGCAGCTTCAGGGGATCCTACAATGAGCAGTTCTTC,CASSFRGSYNEQFF
TRBJ2-2,TRBV9,few,TRBD2,TGTGCCAGCAGCTCCAGCGGGGGGGCGAGCGGGGAGCTGTTTTTT,CASSSSGGASGELFF
TRBJ2-1,TRBV6-1,-,TRBD2,TGTGCCAGCAGTGAATCTAGCCGGGGGAGGGGTGAGCAGTTCTTC,CASSESSRGRGEQFF
TRBJ2-1,TRBV7-2,-,TRBD1,TGTGCCAGCAGCGCCACCGGGACAGGGTCGTACAATGAGCAGTTCTTC,CASSATGTGSYNEQFF
TRBJ1-3,TRBV10-1,-,-,TGCGCCAGCAGTGGCGGGACCCAGAGCTCTGGAAACACCATATATTTT,CASSGGTQSSGNTIYF
TRBJ1-1,TRBV6-2/TRBV6-3,-,TRBD1,TGTGCCAGCAGTCCCTTGCGACAGGGGTTGAACACTGAAGCTTTCTTT,CASSPLRQGLNTEAFF
TRBJ2-7,TRBV6-5,-,-,TGTGCCAGCAGTTACACTAGCTCCCCGGACGAGCAGTACTTC,CASSYTSSPDEQYF
TRBJ2-2,TRBV5-1,-,-,TGCGCCAGCAGCTTTCAGGGATCGAACACCGGGGAGCTGTTTTTT,CASSFQGSNTGELFF
TRBJ2-1,TRBV7-3,-,TRBD2,TGTGCCAGCAGCGACGGACTAGCGGGGTTGAGCTCCTACAATGAGCAGTTCTTC,CASSDGLAGLSSYNEQFF
TRBJ1-5,TRBV19,-,TRBD1,TGTGCCAGTAGTATCCCCGCCGGGACAGGGGGCGTGCAGCCCCAGCATTTT,CASSIPAGTGGVQPQHF
TRBJ1-2,TRBV21-1,-,-,TGTGCCAGCAGCAAAGACTCACGTATCCCTAACTATGGCTACACCTTC,CASSKDSRIPNYGYTF
TRBJ2-5,TRBV7-8,-,TRBD1,TGTGCCAGCAGCCACGGGACAGATAATAAAGAGACCCAGTACTTC,CASSHGTDNKETQYF
TRBJ1-5,TRBV6-2/TRBV6-3,-,-,TGTGCCAGCAGTTACCGAAGACAGCTGGATCAGCCCCAGCATTTT,CASSYRRQLDQPQHF
TRBJ2-2,TRBV11-3,once,-,TGTGCCAGCAGCTTCCGAGGGAGTAGTCCCGGGGAGCTGTTTTTT,CASSFRGSSPGELFF
TRBJ1-2,TRBV7-8,-,TRBD1,TGTGCCAGCAGCTTACGCGACAGGGAGCTCTATGGCTACACCTTC,CASSLRDRELYGYTF
TRBJ1-2,TRBV6-2/TRBV6-3,-,-,TGTGCCAGCAGTTACTCGGCGGGAAACTATGGCTACACCTTC,CASSYSAGNYGYTF
TRBJ1-1,TRBV19,-,-,TGTGCCAGTAGTATAGACAGGATGAACACTGAAGCTTTCTTT,CASSIDRMNTEAFF
TRBJ1-2,TRBV10-3,-,-,TGTGCCATCAGTGAACTAGGGATTGATGGCTACACCTTC,CAISELGIDGYTF
TRBJ2-2,TRBV30,-,TRBD1,TGTGCCTGGAGCCGGGACAGCACCGGGGAGCTGTTTTTT,CAWSRDSTGELFF
TRBJ1-3,TRBV30,-,-,TGTGCCTGGGCCCTTAGGGGACTGGGTGGAAACACCATATATTTT,CAWALRGLGGNTIYF
TRBJ1-2,TRBV30,few,-,TGTGCCTGGGGCAACACGGGACTAACAGCCTATGGCTACACCTTC,CAWGNTGLTAYGYTF
TRBJ1-2,TRBV7-9,-,-,TGTGCCAGCAGCGCCTGGGACATCTCTAACTATGGCTACACCTTC,CASSAWDISNYGYTF
TRBJ1-2,TRBV6-5,-,-,TGTGCCAGCCGCATACCGGTTAACTATGGCTACACCTTC,CASRIPVNYGYTF
TRBJ1-2,TRBV19,-,TRBD1,TGTGCCAGTAGTACCTGGACAGGGGACTATGGCTACACCTTC,CASSTWTGDYGYTF